Described below is a single T cell receptor beta chain sequence and its context. This entry is derived from a study of blood T cell repertoires in COVID-19. V dropped 4 bases and J dropped 4; count of bases not matched to a gene: 8. Germline assignment: CDR1 MNHEY and CDR2 SMNVEV (reference sequence). This CDR3 has 15 residues. TCRdb keeps only in-frame clones here, not all; method: immunoSEQ multiplex PCR. Here the sample spans 200,000 to 300,000 clones, about 80% being singletons. Sequencing used peripheral blood. The chain employs TRBV27 and TRBJ1-2; 8 bases match TRBD1. The receptor was derived from a man aged 80 or over with acute or convalescent COVID-19. CDR3 protein: CASSSIQGAGYGYTF. In nucleotides, the CDR3 is TGTGCCAGCAGTTCCATTCAGGGGGCCGGCTATGGCTACACCTTC.